A single sample is the source of the 19 T cell receptor beta chains below, sequenced in a study of OX40 agonist ivuxolimab in advanced cancers. Using immunoSEQ multiplex PCR, the repertoire was profiled, and TCRdb retains in-frame clones only, with some absent. Of over 75,000 clones in the sample, 94% are singletons; the top ten hold about 2.6%. Material: CD4+ or CD8+ T cells sorted from blood, obtained in a trial of the OX40 agonist ivuxolimab. These receptors originate from an adult with an advanced solid tumor such as melanoma, head and neck, liver or kidney cancer.

The V call is TRBV27, the J call TRBJ2-5; 10 bases agree with TRBD1. The CDR3 runs 15 residues. After removal of 3 bases from V and 1 base from J, the junction contained 2 bases not matched to a gene. In germline, CDR1 is MNHEY, CDR2 SMNVEV (reference sequence). The CDR3 spells CASSLTGGGQETQYF. CDR3 nucleotide sequence: TGTGCCAGCAGTTTGACAGGGGGCGGCCAAGAGACCCAGTACTTC.

V and J are TRBV11-2 and TRBJ1-1; no definite D call. The CDR3 contains 12 residues. Trimming removed 8 bases from V and 7 bases from J, with 14 bases in between. Per the germline V gene, CDR1 is SGHAT and CDR2 is FQNNGV. CDR3 residues: CASLDLRGEAFF. CDR3 nucleotide sequence: TGTGCCAGCTTAGACTTGCGGGGTGAAGCTTTCTTT.

V usage is TRBV11-2 and J usage is TRBJ1-2; no clear D. V shed 1 base and J shed 5 bases, with 11 bases lying between them. CDR1 and CDR2 from the germline V gene are SGHAT and FQNNGV. CDR3 size: 14 residues. As DNA, the CDR3 is TGTGCCAGCAGCTTAGTCCCGACTGGGTATGGCTACACCTTC. This translates into CASSLVPTGYGYTF. The variable domain in full, completed from reference TRBV11-2 and TRBJ1-2, reads EAGVAQSPRYKIIEKRQSVAFWCNPISGHATLYWYQQILGQGPKLLIQFQNNGVVDDSQLPKDRFSAERLKGVDSTLKIQPAKLEDSAVYLCASSLVPTGYGYTFGSGTRLTVV.

This chain uses TRBV14 with TRBJ1-4; D is ambiguous. This CDR3 contains 15 residues. Germline CDR1 reads SGHDN; CDR2 reads FVKESK. Trimming pared 1 base from V and 0 bases from J, leaving 6 bases between. In DNA form, the CDR3 reads TGTGCCAGCAGCCAAGGCCAGACAACTAATGAAAAACTGTTTTTT. This codes for CASSQGQTTNEKLFF.

This clone appeared once. This sequence joins TRBV19 and TRBJ1-1; D remains unclear. The germline V and J ends were trimmed by 3 bases and 0 bases, with 14 bases remaining between them. The CDR3 covers 16 residues. The V gene's germline CDR1 is LNHDA and CDR2 SQIVND (reference sequence). The CDR3 nucleotides are TGTGCCAGTAGTATTTCTCGGGGATCTATGAACACTGAAGCTTTCTTT. Translating gives CASSISRGSMNTEAFF.

V usage is TRBV28 and J usage is TRBJ1-5, with a tentative D call TRBD1 (5 bases). Trimming pared 3 bases from V and 5 bases from J, leaving 8 bases between. The CDR3 runs to 13 residues. In germline, CDR1 is MDHEN, CDR2 SYDVKM. The CDR3 region has the DNA TGTGCCAGCAGTTTTAGGGGCGATCAGCCCCAGCATTTT. Amino acid sequence: CASSFRGDQPQHF.

J is TRBJ1-5 and V is TRBV15; TRBD1 might be the D (5 bases). CDR1 LNHNV and CDR2 YYDKDF come from the germline V gene (reference sequence). The V gene lost 0 bases and the J gene lost 5 bases, with 14 bases spanning the gap. This CDR3 comprises 16 residues. In DNA, the CDR3 is TGTGCCACCAGCAGAGACTATGGGGGGAGACATCAGCCCCAGCATTTT. Translation gives CATSRDYGGRHQPQHF.

The V call is TRBV4-1, the J call TRBJ2-2; unclear D gene. V lost 1 base, J lost 5 bases, and 8 bases lay in between. The length of the CDR3 is 14 residues. The germline V gene has CDR1 MGHRA and CDR2 YSYEKL. This CDR3 is CASSQAPGTGELFF. As DNA, the CDR3 is TGCGCCAGCAGCCAAGCACCTGGGACCGGGGAGCTGTTTTTT.

This clone was counted a single time. The chain joins TRBV2 to TRBJ1-3; a possible D gene is TRBD1 (6 bases). Trimming shortened V by 2 bases and J by 2 bases, and 10 bases separated the two germline ends. In germline, CDR1 is SNHLY, CDR2 FYNNEI. The CDR3 totals 15 residues. CDR3: CASSEYKGAGNTIYF. CDR3 sequence (DNA): TGTGCCAGCAGTGAATACAAGGGGGCTGGAAACACCATATATTTT.

This chain links TRBV9 with TRBJ2-1, with unresolved D. The V gene lost 3 bases and the J gene lost 4 bases, with 8 bases spanning the gap. CDR3 length equals 13 residues. Germline values: CDR1 SGDLS, CDR2 YYNGEE. In DNA, the CDR3 is TGTGCCAGCAGCGAGTGGAGTTACAATGAGCAGTTCTTC. Amino acid sequence: CASSEWSYNEQFF.

The rearrangement uses TRBV5-1 and TRBJ2-1; D gene unclear. Trimming took 1 base from V and 4 from J, leaving 6 bases between them. The CDR3 contains 13 residues. CDR1 is SGHRS, CDR2 YFSETQ, per germline. CDR3 protein: CASSLMVYNEQFF. In DNA form, the CDR3 reads TGCGCCAGCAGCTTGATGGTGTACAATGAGCAGTTCTTC. The full variable domain, with the rest looked up from reference TRBV5-1 and TRBJ2-1, is KAGVTQTPRYLIKTRGQQVTLSCSPISGHRSVSWYQQTPGQGLQFLFEYFSETQRNKGNFPGRFSGRQFSNSRSEMNVSTLELGDSALYLCASSLMVYNEQFFGPGTRLTVL.

This chain links TRBV23-1 with TRBJ2-7, with no clear D. TRBV23-1 is known as an ORF, though its function is uncertain. V was pared by 3 bases and J by 4 bases, with 16 bases between. The CDR3 runs to 15 residues. The CDR3 sequence: CASSQGKPQTYEQYF. DNA for the CDR3: TGCGCCAGCAGTCAGGGGAAGCCTCAAACGTACGAGCAGTACTTC.

This clone was recorded once. The chain uses TRBV15 and TRBJ2-1, with D possibly TRBD2 on 6 matching bases. Germline V lookup: CDR1 LNHNV, CDR2 YYDKDF (reference sequence). Trimming took 0 bases from V and 7 from J, leaving 16 bases between them. This CDR3 region has 16 residues. CDR3 sequence: CATSRDKGAGRNEQFF. CDR3 DNA: TGTGCCACCAGCAGAGATAAGGGAGCAGGGAGGAATGAGCAGTTCTTC.

This chain links TRBV25-1 with TRBJ1-2; D not certain. This CDR3 contains 13 residues. Trimming pared 5 bases from V and 6 bases from J, leaving 13 bases between. CDR1 is MGHDK, CDR2 SYGVNS, per germline. CDR3 loop: CASSLTPRDGYTF. CDR3 DNA: TGTGCCAGCAGTTTGACCCCTCGAGATGGCTACACCTTC.

Written as DNA, the CDR3 is TGTGCCAGCAGCTCCTTGGACAGGGGGATATACGAGCAGTACTTC. Amino acid sequence: CASSSLDRGIYEQYF. The chain links TRBV5-5 to TRBJ2-7, with 10 bases aligning to TRBD1. The V and J ends lost 3 bases and 4 bases, in that order; junction bases with no gene match: 7. In germline, CDR1 is SGHKS, CDR2 YYEKEE (reference sequence). The CDR3 length is 15 residues.

The chain uses TRBV19 and TRBJ1-1; a possible D gene is TRBD1 (6 bases). V lost 3 bases and J lost 5, with 13 bases in between. This CDR3 contains 14 residues. CDR1 and CDR2 from the germline V gene are LNHDA and SQIVND (reference sequence). CDR3 in amino acids: CASSIQGRRTEAFF. CDR3 sequence (DNA): TGTGCCAGTAGTATTCAGGGGCGTCGAACTGAAGCTTTCTTT.

This chain uses TRBV5-1 with TRBJ2-3; D remains unclear. The germline gives CDR1 SGHRS, CDR2 YFSETQ. The CDR3 runs to 15 residues. Trimming pared 0 bases from V and 2 bases from J, leaving 10 bases between. The CDR3 DNA reads TGCGCCAGCAGCTTGGGTAGGGCACACACAGATACGCAGTATTTT. This gives the protein CASSLGRAHTDTQYF. The whole variable domain, filled in from reference TRBV5-1 and TRBJ2-3, reads KAGVTQTPRYLIKTRGQQVTLSCSPISGHRSVSWYQQTPGQGLQFLFEYFSETQRNKGNFPGRFSGRQFSNSRSEMNVSTLELGDSALYLCASSLGRAHTDTQYFGPGTRLTVL.

This rearrangement joins TRBV5-4 to TRBJ1-1; TRBD1 is a possible D gene (5 bases). The germline V gene has CDR1 SGHNT and CDR2 YYREEE (reference sequence). The V gene lost 1 base and the J gene lost 1 base, with 5 bases spanning the gap. The CDR3 totals 13 residues. The CDR3 sequence is CASSLTGNTEAFF. The CDR3 bases are TGTGCCAGCAGCTTGACAGGGAACACTGAAGCTTTCTTT.

The chain is built from TRBV9 and TRBJ2-7; TRBD1 might be the D (6 bases). The V gene's germline CDR1 is SGDLS and CDR2 YYNGEE. Trimming stripped 3 bases from V and 4 bases from J, with 11 bases between. This CDR3 has 13 amino acids. The CDR3 spells CASSGQVEYEQYF. Written as DNA, the CDR3 is TGTGCCAGCAGCGGACAGGTGGAATACGAGCAGTACTTC.